This T cell receptor beta chain was captured by sequencing in a study of T cell repertoires in cytomegalovirus infection. Across the whole study: From public TCR beta signatures came an indication of both CMV infection and matching HLA type.

Germline CDR1 and CDR2: MDHEN and SYDVKM. This CDR3 is built from 17 residues. TCRdb used MiXCR to reprocess the reads, holding one entry per CDR3 protein. The table includes almost 500,000 distinct CDR3 sequences, roughly 10% detected once. In the case of this clonotype: Possible read error: a much larger clone is one base away.

This chain connects TRBV28 to TRBJ2-1, with 9 bases matching TRBD2. The sample taken for sequencing was PBMCs. The TCR sequence derives from a human donor in good health (CMV status not recorded). Some clones in this sample may be carry-over from other donors' samples. CDR3 coding DNA: TGTGCCAGCAATTTAATGGTAGCGGGAGAGCTCTACAATGAGCAGTTCTTC. Residues: CASNLMVAGELYNEQFF.